This T cell receptor (beta chain) came from a study of blood T cell repertoires in COVID-19 (dated by TCRdb to about 2020). Describing the broader study: The collaborator samples originated in the United States, Italy and Spain and spanned the acute and convalescent phases of COVID-19. Samples were obtained from the ongoing ImmuneRACE study (first 160 participants) and from about 1,300 subjects provided by 6 global collaborators. Sample metadata almost always included a de-identified subject ID, COVID-19 status, age in years and sex. A freely available public database, intended as a resource for researchers studying the immune response to SARS-CoV-2, is where the repertoires were released. Deeply sampled blood TCRbeta repertoires from subjects exposed to, actively infected with, or recovered from COVID-19 were included in the dataset. The material from the prospective study consisted of cDNA or gDNA derived from T cells, B-cell-depleted T cells, or PBMCs. HLA class I and class II types, where available, came from metadata supplied by the sample provider rather than from assay-based typing.

In the case of this clone: Its antigen remains unidentified. The input lacks base qualities; no much larger clone sits a single base away.

At one collaborating source in Seattle, patients were enrolled during active infection and were followed longitudinally through the course of disease. Whole blood was collected in K2EDTA tubes by collaborating institutions according to the institutions' own protocols. For TCRbeta analysis, collaborators shipped samples in one of three forms: frozen whole blood, isolated PBMCs, or DNA extracted from either of those sample types. Study-level results and caveats: Clinical and demographic metadata were provided uncurated, with the amount varying by source and participant.

Including the terminal cysteine and phenylalanine, the CDR3 comprises 15 residues. Only the CDR3 DNA is retained, 45 bases long and in frame from the first base. V is cut back by 6 bases and J by 2 bases, with 9 bases in the junction unmatched. Based on the germline V gene, the CDR1 and CDR2 sequences are SGHAT and FQNNGV. The immunoSEQ Assay, a bias-controlled multiplex PCR, was used to amplify TCRbeta CDR3 regions from genomic DNA. The source study handled its data this way. Within the assay, amplification of reference gene primers was used to estimate how many nucleated cells each sample contained. Sequence reads were collapsed and filtered to measure the absolute abundance of every unique TCRbeta CDR3 rearrangement. Productive Simpson clonality was computed per sample as the square root of Simpson's diversity index over productive rearrangements. This immuneACCESS table, as held by TCRdb, lists in-frame sequences with V and J called but not all clones. Of the missing ones, under half trace to an unresolved V gene in checked studies; the others have no known cause. V and J calls and clone size come straight from that table; D and trimming were deduced from the DNA. The sample profile shows hundreds of thousands of clones; around nine tenths of them were found once. The ten most abundant clones make up 0.82% of the sample.

This chain is built from TRBV11-2 and TRBJ2-7; 8 bases in between match TRBD2. The TCR sequence derives from a man aged 55 to 70 with COVID-19, enrolled during active disease. Sequenced input: peripheral blood. DNA sequence: TGTGCCAGCAGACGACCCGGGACTAGGACCTACGAGCAGTACTTC. It translates as CASRRPGTRTYEQYF.